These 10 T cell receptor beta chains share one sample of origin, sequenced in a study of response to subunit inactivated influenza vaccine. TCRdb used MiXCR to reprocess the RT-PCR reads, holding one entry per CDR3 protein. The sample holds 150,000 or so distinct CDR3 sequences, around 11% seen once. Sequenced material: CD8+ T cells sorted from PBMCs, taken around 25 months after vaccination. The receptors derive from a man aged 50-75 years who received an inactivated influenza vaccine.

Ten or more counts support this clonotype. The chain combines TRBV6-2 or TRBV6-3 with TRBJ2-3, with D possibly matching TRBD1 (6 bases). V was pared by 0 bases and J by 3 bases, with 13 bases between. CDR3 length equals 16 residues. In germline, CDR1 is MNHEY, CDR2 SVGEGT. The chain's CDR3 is CASSYSPGEWTDTQYF. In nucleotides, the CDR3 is TGTGCCAGCAGTTACTCGCCAGGGGAGTGGACAGATACGCAGTATTTT.

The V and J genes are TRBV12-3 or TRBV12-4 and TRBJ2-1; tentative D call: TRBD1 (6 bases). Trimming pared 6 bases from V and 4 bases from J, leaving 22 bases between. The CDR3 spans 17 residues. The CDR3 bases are TGTGCCAGCAGCCTCAAATTTGGCGGTGGGACATACAATGAGCAGTTCTTC. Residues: CASSLKFGGGTYNEQFF.

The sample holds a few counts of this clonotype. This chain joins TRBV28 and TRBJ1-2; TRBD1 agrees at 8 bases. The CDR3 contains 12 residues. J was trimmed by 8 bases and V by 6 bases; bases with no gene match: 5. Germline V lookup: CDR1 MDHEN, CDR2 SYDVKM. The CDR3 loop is CASRQGAVGYTF. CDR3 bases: TGTGCCAGCAGGCAGGGGGCCGTGGGCTACACCTTC.

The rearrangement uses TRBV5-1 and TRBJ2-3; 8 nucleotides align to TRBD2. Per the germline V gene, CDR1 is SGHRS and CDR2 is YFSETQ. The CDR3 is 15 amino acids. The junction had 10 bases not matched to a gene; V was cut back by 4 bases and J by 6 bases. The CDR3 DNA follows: TGCGCCAGCAGCCATAGCAGCGGGAGTCTGGATACGCAGTATTTT. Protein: CASSHSSGSLDTQYF. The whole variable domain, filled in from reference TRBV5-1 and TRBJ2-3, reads KAGVTQTPRYLIKTRGQQVTLSCSPISGHRSVSWYQQTPGQGLQFLFEYFSETQRNKGNFPGRFSGRQFSNSRSEMNVSTLELGDSALYLCASSHSSGSLDTQYFGPGTRLTVL.

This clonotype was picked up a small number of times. CDR3 sequence reads: CASNLAGYEQYF. In nucleotides, the CDR3 is TGTGCCAGCAACTTGGCTGGGTACGAGCAGTACTTC. V usage is TRBV7-9 and J usage is TRBJ2-7; no firm D call. There are 12 residues in the CDR3. V gave up 7 bases and J gave up 4 bases, with 11 bases separating them. The germline V gene has CDR1 SEHNR and CDR2 FQNEAQ (reference sequence).

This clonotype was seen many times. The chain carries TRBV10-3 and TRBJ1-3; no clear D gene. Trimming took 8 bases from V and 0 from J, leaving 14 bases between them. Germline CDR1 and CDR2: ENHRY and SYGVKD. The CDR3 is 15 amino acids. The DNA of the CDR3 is TGTGCCATCGGTAACACCCTGGGCTCTGGAAACACCATATATTTT. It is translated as CAIGNTLGSGNTIYF.

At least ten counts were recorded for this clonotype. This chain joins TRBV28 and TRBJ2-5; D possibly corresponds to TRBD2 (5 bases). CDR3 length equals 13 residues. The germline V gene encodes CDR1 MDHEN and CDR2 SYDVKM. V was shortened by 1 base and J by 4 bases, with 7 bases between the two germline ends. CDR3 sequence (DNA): TGTGCCAGCAGTTTATCTAGCACAGAGACCCAGTACTTC. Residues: CASSLSSTETQYF.

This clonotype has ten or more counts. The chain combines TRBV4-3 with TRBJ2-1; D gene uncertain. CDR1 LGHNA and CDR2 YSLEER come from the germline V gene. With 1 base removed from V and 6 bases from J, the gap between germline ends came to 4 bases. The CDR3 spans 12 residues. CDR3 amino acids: CASSQGGNEQFF. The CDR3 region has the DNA TGCGCCAGCAGCCAAGGGGGCAATGAGCAGTTCTTC.

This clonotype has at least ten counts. CDR3 DNA: TGTGCCAGCAGCGTAGAGGACACTGAAGCTTTCTTT. Protein sequence: CASSVEDTEAFF. The V and J genes are TRBV9 and TRBJ1-1; no clear D. V was trimmed by 0 bases and J by 3 bases, leaving 3 bases between them. This CDR3 contains 12 residues. Germline CDR1 is SGDLS and CDR2 is YYNGEE.

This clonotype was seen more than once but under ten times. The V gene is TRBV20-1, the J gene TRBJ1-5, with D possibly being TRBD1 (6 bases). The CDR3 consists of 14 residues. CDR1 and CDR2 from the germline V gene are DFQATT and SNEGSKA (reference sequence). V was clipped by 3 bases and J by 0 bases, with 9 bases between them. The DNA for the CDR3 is TGCAGTGCTAGGGACAGTTATAGCAATCAGCCCCAGCATTTT. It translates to CSARDSYSNQPQHF.